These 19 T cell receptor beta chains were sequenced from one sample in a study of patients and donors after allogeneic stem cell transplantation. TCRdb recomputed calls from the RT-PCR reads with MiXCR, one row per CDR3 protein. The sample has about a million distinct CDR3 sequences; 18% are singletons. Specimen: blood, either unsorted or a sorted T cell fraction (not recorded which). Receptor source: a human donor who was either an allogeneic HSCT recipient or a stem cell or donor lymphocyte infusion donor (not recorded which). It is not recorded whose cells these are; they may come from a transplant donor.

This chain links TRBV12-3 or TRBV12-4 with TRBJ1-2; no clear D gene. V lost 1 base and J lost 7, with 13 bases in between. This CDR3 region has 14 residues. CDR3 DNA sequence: TGTGCCAGCAGTTTAGGTAGGGTGGCAGTTGGCTACACCTTC. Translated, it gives CASSLGRVAVGYTF.

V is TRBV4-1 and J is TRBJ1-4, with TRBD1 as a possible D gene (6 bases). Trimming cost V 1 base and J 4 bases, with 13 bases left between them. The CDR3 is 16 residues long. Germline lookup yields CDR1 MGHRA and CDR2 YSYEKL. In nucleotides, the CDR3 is TGCGCCAGCAGCCAAGGCCTACAGGGTTATAATGAAAAACTGTTTTTT. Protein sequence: CASSQGLQGYNEKLFF.

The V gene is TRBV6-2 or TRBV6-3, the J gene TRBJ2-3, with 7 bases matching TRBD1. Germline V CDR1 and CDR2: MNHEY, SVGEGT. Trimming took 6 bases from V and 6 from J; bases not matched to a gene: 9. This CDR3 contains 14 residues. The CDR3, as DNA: TGTGCCAGCAGAGTGGACAGGCCGCGGGATACGCAGTATTTT. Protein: CASRVDRPRDTQYF.

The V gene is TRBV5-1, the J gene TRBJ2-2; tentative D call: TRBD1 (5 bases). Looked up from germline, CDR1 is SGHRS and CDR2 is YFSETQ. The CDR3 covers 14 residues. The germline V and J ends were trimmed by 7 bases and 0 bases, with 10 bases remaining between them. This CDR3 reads CASYDSPNTGELFF. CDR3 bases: TGCGCCAGCTACGACAGTCCGAACACCGGGGAGCTGTTTTTT.

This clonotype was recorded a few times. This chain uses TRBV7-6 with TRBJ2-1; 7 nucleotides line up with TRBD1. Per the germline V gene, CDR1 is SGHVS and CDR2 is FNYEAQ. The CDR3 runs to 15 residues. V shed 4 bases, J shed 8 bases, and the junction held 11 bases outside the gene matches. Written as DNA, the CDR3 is TGTGCCAGCAGCTCCCTTGATGGGACAGTCGATGAGCAGTTCTTC. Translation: CASSSLDGTVDEQFF.

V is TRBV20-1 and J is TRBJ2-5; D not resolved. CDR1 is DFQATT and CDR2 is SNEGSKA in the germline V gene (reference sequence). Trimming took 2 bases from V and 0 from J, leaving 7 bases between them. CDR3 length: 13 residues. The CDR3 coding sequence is TGCAGTGCTAGAATTCAGTACCAAGAGACCCAGTACTTC. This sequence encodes CSARIQYQETQYF.

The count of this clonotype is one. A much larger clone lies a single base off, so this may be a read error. CDR3 nucleotides: TGTGCCAGCAGTCGAAGCGGGAGGAGCGACGAGCAGTGCTTC. This gives the protein CASSRSGRSDEQCF. The V call is TRBV12-3 or TRBV12-4, the J call TRBJ2-7; TRBD2 agrees at 9 bases. This CDR3 comprises 14 residues.

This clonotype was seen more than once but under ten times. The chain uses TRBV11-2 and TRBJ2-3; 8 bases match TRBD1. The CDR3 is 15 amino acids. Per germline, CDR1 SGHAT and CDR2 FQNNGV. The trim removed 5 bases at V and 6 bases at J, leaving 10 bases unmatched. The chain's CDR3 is CASSPTRQGTDTQYF. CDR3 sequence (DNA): TGTGCCAGCAGCCCAACCAGACAGGGGACTGATACGCAGTATTTT.

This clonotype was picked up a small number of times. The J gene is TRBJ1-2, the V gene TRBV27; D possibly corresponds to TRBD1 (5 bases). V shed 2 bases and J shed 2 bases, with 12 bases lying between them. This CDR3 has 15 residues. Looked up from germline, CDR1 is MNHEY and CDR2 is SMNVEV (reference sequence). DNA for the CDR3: TGTGCCAGCAGTTTAGGTGGGGGAAAGAACTATGGCTACACCTTC. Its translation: CASSLGGGKNYGYTF.

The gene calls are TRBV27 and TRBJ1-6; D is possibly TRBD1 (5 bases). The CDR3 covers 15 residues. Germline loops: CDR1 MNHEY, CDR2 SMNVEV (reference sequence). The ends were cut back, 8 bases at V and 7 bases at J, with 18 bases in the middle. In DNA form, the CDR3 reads TGTGCCAGCGGGTCTCTTAATTGGGGGAATTCACCCCTCCACTTT. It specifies CASGSLNWGNSPLHF.

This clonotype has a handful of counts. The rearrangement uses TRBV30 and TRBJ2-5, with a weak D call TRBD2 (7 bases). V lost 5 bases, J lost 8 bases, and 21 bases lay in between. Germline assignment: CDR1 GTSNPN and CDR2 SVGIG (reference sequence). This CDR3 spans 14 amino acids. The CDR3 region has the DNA TGTGCCTGGGACGCACTTCAGGGGAGGGGAACCCAGTACTTC. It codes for CAWDALQGRGTQYF.

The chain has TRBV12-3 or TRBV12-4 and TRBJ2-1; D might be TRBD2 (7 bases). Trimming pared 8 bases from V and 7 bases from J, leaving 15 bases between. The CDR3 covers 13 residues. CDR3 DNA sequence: TGTGCCAGCCGACTCGGGGGGCGGAATGAGCAGTTCTTC. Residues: CASRLGGRNEQFF.

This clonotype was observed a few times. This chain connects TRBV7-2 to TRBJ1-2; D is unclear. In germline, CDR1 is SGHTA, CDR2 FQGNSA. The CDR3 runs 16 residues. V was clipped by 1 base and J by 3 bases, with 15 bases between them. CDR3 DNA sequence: TGTGCCAGCAGCTTAGAGTCATTCGAACCCCACTATGGCTACACCTTC. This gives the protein CASSLESFEPHYGYTF. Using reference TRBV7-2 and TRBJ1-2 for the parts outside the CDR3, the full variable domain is GAGVSQSPSNKVTEKGKDVELRCDPISGHTALYWYRQSLGQGLEFLIYFQGNSAPDKSGLPSDRFSAERTGGSVSTLTIQRTQQEDSAVYLCASSLESFEPHYGYTFGSGTRLTVV.

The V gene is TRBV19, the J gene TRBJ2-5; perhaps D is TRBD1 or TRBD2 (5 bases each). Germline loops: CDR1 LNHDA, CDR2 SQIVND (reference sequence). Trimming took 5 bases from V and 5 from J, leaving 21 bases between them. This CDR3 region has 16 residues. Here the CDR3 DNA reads TGTGCCAGTAGTCCTCACTCCAAGGGGAGTAAGGAGACCCAGTACTTC. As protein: CASSPHSKGSKETQYF.

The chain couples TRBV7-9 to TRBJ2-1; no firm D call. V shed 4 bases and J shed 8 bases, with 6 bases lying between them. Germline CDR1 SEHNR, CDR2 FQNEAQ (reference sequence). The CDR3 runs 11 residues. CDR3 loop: CASSWKDEQFF. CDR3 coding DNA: TGTGCCAGCAGCTGGAAGGATGAGCAGTTCTTC. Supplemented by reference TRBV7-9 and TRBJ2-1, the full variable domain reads DTGVSQNPRHKITKRGQNVTFRCDPISEHNRLYWYRQTLGQGPEFLTYFQNEAQLEKSRLLSDRFSAERPKGSFSTLEIQRTEQGDSAMYLCASSWKDEQFFGPGTRLTVL.

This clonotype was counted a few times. CDR3 residues: CASLAGGVNEQFF. DNA for the CDR3: TGTGCCAGCCTAGCGGGGGGGGTCAATGAGCAGTTCTTC. The V gene is TRBV5-6, the J gene TRBJ2-1, with 12 bases matching TRBD2. Germline assignment: CDR1 SGHDT and CDR2 YYEEEE. J was trimmed by 6 bases and V by 7 bases; bases with no gene match: 2. This CDR3 is 13 amino acids long.

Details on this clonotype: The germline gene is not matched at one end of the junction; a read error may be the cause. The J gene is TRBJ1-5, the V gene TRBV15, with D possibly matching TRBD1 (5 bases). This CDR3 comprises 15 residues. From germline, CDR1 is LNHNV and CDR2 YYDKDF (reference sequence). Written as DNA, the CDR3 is TGTGCCACCAGCAGAGTGGTGGGGCGGGATCAGCCCCAGCGTTTT. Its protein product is CATSRVVGRDQPQRF.

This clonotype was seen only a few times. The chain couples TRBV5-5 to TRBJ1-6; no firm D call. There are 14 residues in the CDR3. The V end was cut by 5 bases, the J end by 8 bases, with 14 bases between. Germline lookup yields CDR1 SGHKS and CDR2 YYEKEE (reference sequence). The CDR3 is CASRPVPEYSPLHF. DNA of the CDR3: TGTGCCAGCAGGCCTGTGCCGGAATATTCACCCCTCCACTTT.

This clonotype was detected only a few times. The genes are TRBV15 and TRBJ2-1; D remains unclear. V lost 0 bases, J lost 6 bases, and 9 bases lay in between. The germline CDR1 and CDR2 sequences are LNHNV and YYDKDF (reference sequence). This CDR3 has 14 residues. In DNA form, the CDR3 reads TGTGCCACCAGCAGAGATCTTCAGACCAATGAGCAGTTCTTC. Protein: CATSRDLQTNEQFF. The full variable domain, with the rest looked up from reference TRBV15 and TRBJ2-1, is DAMVIQNPRYQVTQFGKPVTLSCSQTLNHNVMYWYQQKSSQAPKLLFHYYDKDFNNEADTPDNFQSRRPNTSFCFLDIRSPGLGDTAMYLCATSRDLQTNEQFFGPGTRLTVL.